This T cell receptor (beta chain) was identified in a study of cytomegalovirus exposure and HLA in healthy donors. Across the whole study: Across 300 to 400 genotyped donors, more than 75% landed in the Caucasian-associated ancestry cluster.

Concerning this clone: As yet, its antigen is unknown. Additional DNA sequences in this sample encode the identical CDR3.

The PCR used 60 Vbeta and 13 Jbeta primers. Profiling relied on immunoSEQ multiplex PCR, and the TCRdb table lists in-frame clones only, not all of them. This table lists tens of thousands of clones. Broader study findings: Researchers reported in a later analysis that a missense DCLRE1C variant was tied to TCR beta V- and J-gene trimming. It was taken for granted in presence/absence analyses that sequencing depth across donors was roughly uniform.

V was clipped by 2 bases and J by 12 bases; unmatched bases: 9. The length of the CDR3 is 15 residues. CDR1 SGHAT and CDR2 FQNNGV come from the germline V gene. This chain connects TRBV11-2 to TRBJ1-6; 8 nucleotides align to TRBD1. Sequenced material: PBMCs. This clonotype was sampled from a woman aged 55-69 years in good health and CMV-seropositive. CDR3 in amino acids: CASSLLRDRPRPLHF. The CDR3 bases are TGTGCCAGCAGCTTATTACGGGACAGGCCGCGACCCCTCCACTTT.